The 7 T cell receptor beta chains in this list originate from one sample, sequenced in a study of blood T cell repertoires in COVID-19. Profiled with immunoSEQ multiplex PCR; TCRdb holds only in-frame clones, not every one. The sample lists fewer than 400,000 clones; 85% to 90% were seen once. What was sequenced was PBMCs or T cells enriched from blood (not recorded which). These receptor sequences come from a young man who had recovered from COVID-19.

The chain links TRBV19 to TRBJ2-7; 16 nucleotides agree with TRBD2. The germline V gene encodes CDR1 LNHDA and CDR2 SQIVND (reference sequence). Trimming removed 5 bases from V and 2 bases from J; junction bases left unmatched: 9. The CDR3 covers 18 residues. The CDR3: CASSDQPGLAGGPYEQYF. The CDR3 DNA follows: TGTGCCAGTAGTGACCAGCCGGGACTAGCGGGGGGGCCCTACGAGCAGTACTTC.

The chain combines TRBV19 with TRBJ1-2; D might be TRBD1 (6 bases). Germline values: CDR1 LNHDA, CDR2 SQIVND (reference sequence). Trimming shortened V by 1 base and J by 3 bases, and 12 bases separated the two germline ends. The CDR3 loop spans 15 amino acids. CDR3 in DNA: TGTGCCAGTAGTATAGGAGGCAGGGGTTACTATGGCTACACCTTC. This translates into CASSIGGRGYYGYTF.

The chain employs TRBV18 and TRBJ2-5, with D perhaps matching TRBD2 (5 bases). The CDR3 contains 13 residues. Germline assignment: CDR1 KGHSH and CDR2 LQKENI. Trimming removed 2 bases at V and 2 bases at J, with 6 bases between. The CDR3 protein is CASSPGSQETQYF. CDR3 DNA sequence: TGTGCCAGCTCACCAGGGAGTCAAGAGACCCAGTACTTC.

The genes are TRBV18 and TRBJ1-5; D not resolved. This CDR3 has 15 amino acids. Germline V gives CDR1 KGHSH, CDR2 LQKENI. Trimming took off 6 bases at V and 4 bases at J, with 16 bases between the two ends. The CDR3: CASSPPAGENQPQHF. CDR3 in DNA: TGTGCCAGCTCGCCTCCCGCGGGCGAAAATCAGCCCCAGCATTTT.

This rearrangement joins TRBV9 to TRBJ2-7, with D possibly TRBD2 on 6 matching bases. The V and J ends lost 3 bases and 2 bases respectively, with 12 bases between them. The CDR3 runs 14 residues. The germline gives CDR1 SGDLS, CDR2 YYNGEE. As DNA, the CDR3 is TGTGCCAGCAGCGCGACGGACTATCCCTACGAGCAGTACTTC. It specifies CASSATDYPYEQYF.

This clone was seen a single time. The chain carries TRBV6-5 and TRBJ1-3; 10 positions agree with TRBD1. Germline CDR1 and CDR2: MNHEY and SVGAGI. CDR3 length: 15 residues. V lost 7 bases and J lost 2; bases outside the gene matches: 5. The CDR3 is CASTAGTGAGNTIYF. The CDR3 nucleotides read TGTGCCAGCACCGCCGGGACAGGGGCTGGAAACACCATATATTTT.

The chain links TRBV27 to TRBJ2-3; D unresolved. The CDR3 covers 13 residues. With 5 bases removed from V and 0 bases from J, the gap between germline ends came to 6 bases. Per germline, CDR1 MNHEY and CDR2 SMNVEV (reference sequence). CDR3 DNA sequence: TGTGCCAGCAGTGCACTAAGCACAGATACGCAGTATTTT. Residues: CASSALSTDTQYF.